This record concerns one T cell receptor beta chain sequence. This specimen comes from a study of T cells in Graves' hyperthyroidism and ophthalmopathy. It was RNA transcripts that yielded the amplified TCR beta CDR3 regions. First-round RT-PCR of the TCR CDR3 relied on the HTBI primer set. TCRdb reprocessed the multiplex PCR reads via MiXCR and lists one record per CDR3 protein. This sample has some 460,000 distinct CDR3 sequences; about 15% occur once, and the top ten carry around 7%. Together with thyroid ultrasound, orbital computed tomography, serum thyroxine and TRAb, clinical symptoms were used for diagnoses. The CDR3 contains 17 residues. V was trimmed by 1 base and J by 4 bases, leaving 16 bases between them. In germline, CDR1 is SEHNR, CDR2 FQNEAQ (reference sequence).

The chain uses TRBV7-9 and TRBJ1-4, with unresolved D. The TCR sequence derives from a woman younger than 35 with Graves' hyperthyroidism. Specimen: blood. The CDR3 sequence is CASSLGKFGYFNEKLFF. As DNA, the CDR3 is TGTGCCAGCAGCTTAGGCAAGTTCGGATATTTTAATGAAAAACTGTTTTTT.